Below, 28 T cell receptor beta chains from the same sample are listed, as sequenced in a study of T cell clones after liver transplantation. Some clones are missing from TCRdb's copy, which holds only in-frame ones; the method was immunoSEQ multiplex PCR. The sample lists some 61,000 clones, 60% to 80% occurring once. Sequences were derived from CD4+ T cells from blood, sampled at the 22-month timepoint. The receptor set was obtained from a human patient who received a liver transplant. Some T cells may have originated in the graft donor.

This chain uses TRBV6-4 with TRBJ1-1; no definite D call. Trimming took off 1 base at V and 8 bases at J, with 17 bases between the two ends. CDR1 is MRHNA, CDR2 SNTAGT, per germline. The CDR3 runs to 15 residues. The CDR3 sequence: CASSDFRASPEEAFF. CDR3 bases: TGTGCCAGCAGTGACTTTCGGGCCTCCCCAGAGGAAGCTTTCTTT.

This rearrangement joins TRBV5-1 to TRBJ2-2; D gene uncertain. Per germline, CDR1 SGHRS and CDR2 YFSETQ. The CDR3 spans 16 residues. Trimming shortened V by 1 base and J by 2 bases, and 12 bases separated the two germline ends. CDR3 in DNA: TGCGCCAGCAGCTTGAGGGCCACGGACAACACCGGGGAGCTGTTTTTT. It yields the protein CASSLRATDNTGELFF.

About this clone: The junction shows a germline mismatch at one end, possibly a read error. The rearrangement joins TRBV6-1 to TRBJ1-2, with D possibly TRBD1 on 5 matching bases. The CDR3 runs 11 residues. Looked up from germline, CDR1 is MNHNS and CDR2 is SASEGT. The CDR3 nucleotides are TGTGCCAGCAGTGAACTCCAGGGCCTGACGTTC. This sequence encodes CASSELQGLTF.

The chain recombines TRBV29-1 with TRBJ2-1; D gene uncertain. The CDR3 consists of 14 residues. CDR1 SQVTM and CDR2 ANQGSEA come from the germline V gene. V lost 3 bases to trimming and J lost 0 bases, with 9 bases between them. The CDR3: CSVEGPSSYNEQFF. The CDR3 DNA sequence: TGCAGCGTTGAGGGCCCGAGCTCCTACAATGAGCAGTTCTTC.

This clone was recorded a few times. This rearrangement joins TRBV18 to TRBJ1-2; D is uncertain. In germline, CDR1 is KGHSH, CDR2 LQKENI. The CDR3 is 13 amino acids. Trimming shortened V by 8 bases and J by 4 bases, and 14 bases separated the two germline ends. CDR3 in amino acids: CASAIDTFYGYTF. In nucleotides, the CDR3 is TGTGCCAGCGCGATTGACACTTTCTATGGCTACACCTTC.

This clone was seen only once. The CDR3 DNA sequence: TGTGCCAGCAGACCGAGCGGGGGGGCGTTAGATACGCAGTATTTT. Translating gives CASRPSGGALDTQYF. The gene calls are TRBV6-1 and TRBJ2-3; 10 bases agree with TRBD2. Trimming took 6 bases from V and 5 from J; bases not matched to a gene: 8. Looked up from germline, CDR1 is MNHNS and CDR2 is SASEGT. This CDR3 contains 15 residues.

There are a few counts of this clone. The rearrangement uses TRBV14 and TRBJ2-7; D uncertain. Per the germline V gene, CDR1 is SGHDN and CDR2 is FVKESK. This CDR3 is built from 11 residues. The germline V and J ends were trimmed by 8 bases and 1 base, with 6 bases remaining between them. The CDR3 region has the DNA TGTGCCAGCGGCAGGTCCTACGAGCAGTACTTC. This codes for CASGRSYEQYF.

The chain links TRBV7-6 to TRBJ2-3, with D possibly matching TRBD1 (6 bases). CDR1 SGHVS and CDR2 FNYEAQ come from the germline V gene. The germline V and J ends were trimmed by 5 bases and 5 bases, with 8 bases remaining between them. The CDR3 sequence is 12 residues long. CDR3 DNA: TGTGCCAGCAGCGTACAGGGAGATACGCAGTATTTT. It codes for CASSVQGDTQYF.

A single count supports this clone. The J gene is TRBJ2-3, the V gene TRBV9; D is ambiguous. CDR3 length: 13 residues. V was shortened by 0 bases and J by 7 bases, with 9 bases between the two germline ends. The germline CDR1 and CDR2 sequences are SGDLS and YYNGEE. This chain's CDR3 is CASSVAYVNTQYF. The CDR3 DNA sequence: TGTGCCAGCAGCGTAGCCTACGTAAATACGCAGTATTTT.

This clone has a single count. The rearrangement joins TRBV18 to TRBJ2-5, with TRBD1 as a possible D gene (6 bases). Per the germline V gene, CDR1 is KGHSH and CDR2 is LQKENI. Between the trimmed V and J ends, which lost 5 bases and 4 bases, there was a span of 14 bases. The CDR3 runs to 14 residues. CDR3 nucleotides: TGTGCCAGCTCAGCTAATACAGGGCTAGAGACCCAGTACTTC. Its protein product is CASSANTGLETQYF.

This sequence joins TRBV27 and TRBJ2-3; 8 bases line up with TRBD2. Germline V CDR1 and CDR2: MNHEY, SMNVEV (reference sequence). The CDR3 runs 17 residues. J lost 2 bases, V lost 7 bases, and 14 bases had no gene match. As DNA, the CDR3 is TGTGCCAGCATAGCCAAGACGGGGGGGCCCAACACAGATACGCAGTATTTT. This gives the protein CASIAKTGGPNTDTQYF.

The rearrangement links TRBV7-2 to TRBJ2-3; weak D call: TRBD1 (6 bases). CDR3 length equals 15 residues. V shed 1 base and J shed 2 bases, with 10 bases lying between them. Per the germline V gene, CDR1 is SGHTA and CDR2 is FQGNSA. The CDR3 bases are TGTGCCAGCAGCTTAGGACAGGTTCTCACAGATACGCAGTATTTT. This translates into CASSLGQVLTDTQYF.

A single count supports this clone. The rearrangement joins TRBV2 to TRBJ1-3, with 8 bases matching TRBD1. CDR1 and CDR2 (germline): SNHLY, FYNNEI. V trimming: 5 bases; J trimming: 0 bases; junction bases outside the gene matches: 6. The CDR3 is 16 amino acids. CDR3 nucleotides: TGTGCCAGCAGTTCACAGGGGGATGTCTCTGGAAACACCATATATTTT. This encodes CASSSQGDVSGNTIYF.

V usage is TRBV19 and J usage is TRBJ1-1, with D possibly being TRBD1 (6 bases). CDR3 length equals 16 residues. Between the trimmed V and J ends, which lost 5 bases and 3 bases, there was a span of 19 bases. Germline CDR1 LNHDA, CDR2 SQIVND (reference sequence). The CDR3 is CASSPLRTVTHTEAFF. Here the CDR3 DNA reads TGTGCCAGTAGTCCGCTACGGACAGTCACCCACACTGAAGCTTTCTTT.

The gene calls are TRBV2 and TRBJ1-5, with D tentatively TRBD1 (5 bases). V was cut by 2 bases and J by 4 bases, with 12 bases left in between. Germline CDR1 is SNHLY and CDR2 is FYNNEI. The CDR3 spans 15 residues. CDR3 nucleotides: TGTGCCAGCAGTGAATGGGCCGGGGGGAATCAGCCCCAGCATTTT. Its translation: CASSEWAGGNQPQHF.

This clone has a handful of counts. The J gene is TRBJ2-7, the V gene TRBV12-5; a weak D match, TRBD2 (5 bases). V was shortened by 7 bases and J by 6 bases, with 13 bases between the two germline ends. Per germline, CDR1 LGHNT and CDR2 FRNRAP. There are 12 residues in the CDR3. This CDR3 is CASVGRSGEQYF. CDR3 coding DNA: TGTGCTAGTGTGGGGAGATCAGGCGAGCAGTACTTC.

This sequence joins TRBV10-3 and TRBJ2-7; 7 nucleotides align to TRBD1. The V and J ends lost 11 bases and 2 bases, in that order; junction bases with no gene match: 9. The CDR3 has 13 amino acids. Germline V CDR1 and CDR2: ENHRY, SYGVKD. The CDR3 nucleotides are TGTGCCGGGGGAGCAGGGGGACCCTACGAGCAGTACTTC. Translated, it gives CAGGAGGPYEQYF.

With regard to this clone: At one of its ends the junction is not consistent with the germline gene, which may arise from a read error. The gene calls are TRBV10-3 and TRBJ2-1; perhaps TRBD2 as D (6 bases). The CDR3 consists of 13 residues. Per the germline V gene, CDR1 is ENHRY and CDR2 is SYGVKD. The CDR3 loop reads CANRRDSNNEQFF. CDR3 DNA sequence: TGTGCCAACCGACGGGACTCCAACAATGAGCAGTTCTTC.

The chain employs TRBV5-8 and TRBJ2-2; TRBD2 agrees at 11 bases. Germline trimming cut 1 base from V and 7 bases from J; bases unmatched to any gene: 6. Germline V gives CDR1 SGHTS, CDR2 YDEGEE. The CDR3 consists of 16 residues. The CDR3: CASSLKQLAGVGELFF. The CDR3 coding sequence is TGTGCCAGCAGCTTGAAACAACTAGCGGGGGTCGGGGAGCTGTTTTTT.

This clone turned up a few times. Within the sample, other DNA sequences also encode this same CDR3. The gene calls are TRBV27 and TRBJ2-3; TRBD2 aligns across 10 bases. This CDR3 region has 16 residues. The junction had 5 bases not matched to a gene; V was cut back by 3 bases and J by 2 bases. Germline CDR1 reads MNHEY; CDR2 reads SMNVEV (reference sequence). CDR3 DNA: TGTGCCAGCAGTTTTAGCGGGGGGACCTCCACAGATACGCAGTATTTT. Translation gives CASSFSGGTSTDTQYF.

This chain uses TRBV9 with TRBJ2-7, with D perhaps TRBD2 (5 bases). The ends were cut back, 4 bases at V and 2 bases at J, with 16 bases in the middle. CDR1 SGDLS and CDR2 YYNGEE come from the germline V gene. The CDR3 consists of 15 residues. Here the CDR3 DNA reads TGTGCCAGCAGCCCAGAGGGCAGCCGCCCCTACGAGCAGTACTTC. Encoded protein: CASSPEGSRPYEQYF.

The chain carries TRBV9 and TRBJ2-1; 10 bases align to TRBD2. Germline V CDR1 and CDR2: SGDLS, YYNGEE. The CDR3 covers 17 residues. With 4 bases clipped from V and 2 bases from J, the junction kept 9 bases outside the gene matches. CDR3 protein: CASSPRGSGGAYNEQFF. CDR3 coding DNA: TGTGCCAGCAGCCCGAGGGGGAGCGGGGGGGCCTACAATGAGCAGTTCTTC.

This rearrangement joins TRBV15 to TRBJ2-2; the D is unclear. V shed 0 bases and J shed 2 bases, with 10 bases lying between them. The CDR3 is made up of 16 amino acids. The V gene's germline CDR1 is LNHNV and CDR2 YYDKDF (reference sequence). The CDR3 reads CATSRESTDNTGELFF. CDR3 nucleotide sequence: TGTGCCACCAGCAGAGAATCGACGGATAACACCGGGGAGCTGTTTTTT.

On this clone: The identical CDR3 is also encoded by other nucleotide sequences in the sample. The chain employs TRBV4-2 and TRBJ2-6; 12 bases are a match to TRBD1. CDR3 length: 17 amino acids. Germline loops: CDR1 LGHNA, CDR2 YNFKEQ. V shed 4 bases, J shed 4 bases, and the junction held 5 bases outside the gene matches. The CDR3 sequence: CASSPGQGAGGANVLTF. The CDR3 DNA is TGTGCCAGCAGCCCGGGACAGGGGGCGGGCGGGGCCAACGTCCTGACTTTC.

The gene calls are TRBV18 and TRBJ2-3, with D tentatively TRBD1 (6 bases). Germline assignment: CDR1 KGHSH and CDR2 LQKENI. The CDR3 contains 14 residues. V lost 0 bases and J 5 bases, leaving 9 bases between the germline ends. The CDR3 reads CASSPPGQKDTQYF. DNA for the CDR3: TGTGCCAGCTCACCACCGGGACAAAAAGATACGCAGTATTTT.

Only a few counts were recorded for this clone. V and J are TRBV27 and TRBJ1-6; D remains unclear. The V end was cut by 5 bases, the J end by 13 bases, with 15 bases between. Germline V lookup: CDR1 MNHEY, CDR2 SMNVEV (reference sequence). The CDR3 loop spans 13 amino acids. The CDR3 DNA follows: TGTGCCAGCAGTCCCACCACCAGACTCCCCCTCCACTTT. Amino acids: CASSPTTRLPLHF.

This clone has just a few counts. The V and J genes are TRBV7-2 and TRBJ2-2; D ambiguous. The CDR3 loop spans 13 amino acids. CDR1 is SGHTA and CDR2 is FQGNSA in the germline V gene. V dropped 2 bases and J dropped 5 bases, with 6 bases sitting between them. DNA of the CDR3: TGTGCCAGCAGCTTAAGGGTAACCGGGGAGCTGTTTTTT. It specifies CASSLRVTGELFF.

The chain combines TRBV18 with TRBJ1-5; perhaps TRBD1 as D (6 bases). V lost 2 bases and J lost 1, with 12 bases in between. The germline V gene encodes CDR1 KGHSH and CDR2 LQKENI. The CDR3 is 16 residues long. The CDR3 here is CASSPGAGASNQPQHF. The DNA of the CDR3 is TGTGCCAGCTCACCAGGGGCAGGGGCGAGCAATCAGCCCCAGCATTTT.